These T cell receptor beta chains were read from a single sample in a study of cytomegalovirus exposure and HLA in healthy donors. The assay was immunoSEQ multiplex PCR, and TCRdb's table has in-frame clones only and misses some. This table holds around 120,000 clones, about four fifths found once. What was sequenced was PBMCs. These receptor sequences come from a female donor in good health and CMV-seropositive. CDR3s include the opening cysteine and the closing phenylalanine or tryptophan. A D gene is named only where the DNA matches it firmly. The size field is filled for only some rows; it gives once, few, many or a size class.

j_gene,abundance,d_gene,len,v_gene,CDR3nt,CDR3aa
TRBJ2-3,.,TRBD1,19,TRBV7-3,TGTGCCAGCAGCCGACTGAAGACAGGGGGCAAGGGTAGCACAGATACGCAGTATTTT,CASSRLKTGGKGSTDTQYF
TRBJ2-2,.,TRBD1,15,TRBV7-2,TGTGCCAGCAGCCTTCGACAGGGTCTCACCGGGGAGCTGTTTTTT,CASSLRQGLTGELFF
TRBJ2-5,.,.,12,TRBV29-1,TGCAGCGTTGAAGGCGGAGGAGAGACCCAGTACTTC,CSVEGGGETQYF
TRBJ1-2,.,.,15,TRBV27,TGTGCCAGCAGTTTATCGATGACAGCTACCGATGGCTACACCTTC,CASSLSMTATDGYTF
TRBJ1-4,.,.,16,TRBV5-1,TGCGCCAGCAGCACGGCCACTAGTCCAGGAGGGGAAAAACTGTTTTTT,CASSTATSPGGEKLFF
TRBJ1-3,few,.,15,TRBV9,TGTGCCAGCAGCCCGCGGCTGCAAACTGGAAACACCATATATTTT,CASSPRLQTGNTIYF
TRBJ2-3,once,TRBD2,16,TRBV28,TGTGCCAGCAGTTTCCTAGCGGGGTCGAGCACAGATACGCAGTATTTT,CASSFLAGSSTDTQYF
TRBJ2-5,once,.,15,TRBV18,TGTGCCAGCTCACCACGTGTAAGCCCGGGGGAGACCCAGTACTTC,CASSPRVSPGETQYF
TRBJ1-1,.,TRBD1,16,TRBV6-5,TGTGCCAGCAGTTTTGCCCGACAGGGCATGAACACTGAAGCTTTCTTT,CASSFARQGMNTEAFF
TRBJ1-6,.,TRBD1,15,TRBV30,TGTGCCTGGGAGGACGGACAGGGTTCCAATTCACCCCTCCACTTT,CAWEDGQGSNSPLHF
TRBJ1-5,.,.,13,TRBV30,TGTGCCTGGAGTCCAGGGGCGCATCAGCCCCAGCATTTT,CAWSPGAHQPQHF
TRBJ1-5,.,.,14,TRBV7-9,TGTGCCAGCAGTCCGGGACTGGAGAATCAGCCCCAGCATTTT,CASSPGLENQPQHF
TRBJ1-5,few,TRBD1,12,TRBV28,TGTGCCAGCAGGGGACAGCACGAGCCCCAGCATTTT,CASRGQHEPQHF
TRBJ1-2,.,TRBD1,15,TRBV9,TGTGCCAGCAGCCCCACCGAGGAGGGGGCATATGGCTACACCTTC,CASSPTEEGAYGYTF
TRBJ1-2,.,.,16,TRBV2,TGTGCCAGCAGGCTGCGGGGCGCTCCCAGGGACTATGGCTACACCTTC,CASRLRGAPRDYGYTF
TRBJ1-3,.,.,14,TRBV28,TGTGCCAGTAGATCGCCCTCCTCTGGAAACACCATATATTTT,CASRSPSSGNTIYF
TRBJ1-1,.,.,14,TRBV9,TGTGCCAGCAGCCCTCCCCTCCCGGAGCGAGAAGCTTTCTTT,CASSPPLPEREAFF
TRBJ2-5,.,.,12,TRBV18,TGTGCCAGCTCACCATCGCAAGAGACCCAGTACTTC,CASSPSQETQYF
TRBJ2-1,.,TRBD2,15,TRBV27,TGTGCCAGCAGTCAAACTAGCGGGGGGGCCTTTGAGCAGTTCTTC,CASSQTSGGAFEQFF
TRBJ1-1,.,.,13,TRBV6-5,TGTGCCAGCAACATGGCAGATAACACTGAAGCTTTCTTT,CASNMADNTEAFF
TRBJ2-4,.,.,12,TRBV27,TGTGCCAGCAAGGGGGCCAAAAACATTCAGTACTTC,CASKGAKNIQYF
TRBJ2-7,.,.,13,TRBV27,TGTGCCAGCAGTTGGTCGCAGTCCTACGAGCAGTACTTC,CASSWSQSYEQYF
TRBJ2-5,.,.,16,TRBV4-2,TGTGCCAGCAGCCAAGGCCGCGGACAGGGAGGGGAGACCCAGTACTTC,CASSQGRGQGGETQYF
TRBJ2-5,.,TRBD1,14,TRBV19,TGTGCCAGTAGTAAAGGGACAGGGCTAGAGACCCAGTACTTC,CASSKGTGLETQYF
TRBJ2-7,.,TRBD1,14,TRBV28,TGTGCCAGCACTCCCCCGGACAGGTCCCGCGAGCAGTACTTC,CASTPPDRSREQYF
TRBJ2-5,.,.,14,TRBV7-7,TGTGCCAGCAGCTTAACAAGCGGGCAAGAGACCCAGTACTTC,CASSLTSGQETQYF
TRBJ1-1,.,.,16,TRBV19,TGTGCCAGTAGTATTCTGGGCCCACCAGGGGACACTGAAGCTTTCTTT,CASSILGPPGDTEAFF
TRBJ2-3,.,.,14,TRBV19,TGTGCCAGTAGTATACTAGGAGCCAAGGATACGCAGTATTTT,CASSILGAKDTQYF